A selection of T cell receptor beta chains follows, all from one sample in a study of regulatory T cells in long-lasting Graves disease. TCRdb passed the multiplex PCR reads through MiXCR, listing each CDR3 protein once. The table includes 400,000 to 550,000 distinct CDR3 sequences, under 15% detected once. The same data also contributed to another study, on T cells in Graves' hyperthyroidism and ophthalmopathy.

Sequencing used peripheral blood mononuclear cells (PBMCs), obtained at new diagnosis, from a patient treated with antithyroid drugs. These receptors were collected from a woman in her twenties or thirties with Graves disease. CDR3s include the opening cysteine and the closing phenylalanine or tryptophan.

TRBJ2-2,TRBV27,CASSLYAGLYTGELFF
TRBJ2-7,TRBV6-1,CASRTPSYEQYF
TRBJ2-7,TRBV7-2,CASSPYLGASYEQYF
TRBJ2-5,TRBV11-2,CASSLGGAGSGETQYF
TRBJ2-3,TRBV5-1,CASSRGDSSSTDTQYF
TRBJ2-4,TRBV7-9,CASSLGQGFPNIQYF
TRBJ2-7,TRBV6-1,CASSPARQGSPYEQYF
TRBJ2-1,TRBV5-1,CASSSGLAGGTNNEQFF
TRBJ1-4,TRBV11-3,CASSLVGTQLFF
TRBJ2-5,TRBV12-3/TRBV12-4,CASSRGLAGGREETQYF
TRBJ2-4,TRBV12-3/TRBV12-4,CASSSKNIQYF
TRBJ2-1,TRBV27,CASNTAGTSGTSQFF
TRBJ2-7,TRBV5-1,CASSLAPGLGGTYEQYF
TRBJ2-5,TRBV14,CASSQSGLRETQYF
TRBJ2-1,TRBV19,CASSIEGRAGAWNEQFF
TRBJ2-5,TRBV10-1,CASSEGKKIQETQYF
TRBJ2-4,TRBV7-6,CASSLAPPPLAEAGGGNIQYF
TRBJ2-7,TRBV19,CASSIPIGAGYYEQYF
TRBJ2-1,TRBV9,CASTPSGRAANEQFF
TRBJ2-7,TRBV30,CAWSVGTGKIEQYF
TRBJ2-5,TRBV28,CASSSRLAARETQYF
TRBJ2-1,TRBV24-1,CATSDAGLPSYNEQFF
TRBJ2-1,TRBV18,CASSPRAAGALNERFF
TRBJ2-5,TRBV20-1,CSARPIAGGGETQYF
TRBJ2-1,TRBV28,CASSFHRGTGGNEQFF
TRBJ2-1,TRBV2,CASSSGADGEQLF
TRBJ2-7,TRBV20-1,CSANFRDKGYEQYF
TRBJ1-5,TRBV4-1,CASSQERVGQPQHF
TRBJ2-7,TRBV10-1,CASQRELGPYEQYF
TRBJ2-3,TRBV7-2,CASSYFRDTQYF
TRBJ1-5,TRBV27,CASSLSFSNQPQHF
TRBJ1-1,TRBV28,CASSLWAGNTEAFF
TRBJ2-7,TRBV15,CATSTEPGRVYEQYF
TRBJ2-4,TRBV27,CASSLGGGRTHKNIQYF
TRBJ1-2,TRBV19,CASSIGETNYGYTF
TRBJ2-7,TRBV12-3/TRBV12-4,CASSFRGQDNPYEQYF
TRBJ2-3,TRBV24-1,CATSDPTGTSAYTDTQYF
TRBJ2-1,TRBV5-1,CASSVGQTSRNEQFF
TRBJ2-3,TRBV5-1,CASSWGDSRTDTQYF
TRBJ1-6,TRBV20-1,CSAIDPQGSVPLHF
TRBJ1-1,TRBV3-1,CASSHMNTEAFF
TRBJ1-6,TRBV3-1,CASSQGSGSPLHF
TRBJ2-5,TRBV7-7,CASSLRGIETQYF
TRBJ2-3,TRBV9,CASSPQVADTQYF
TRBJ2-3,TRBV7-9,CASSLGLAGTSPHPDTQYF
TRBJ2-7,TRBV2,CASSSLAGLYEQYF
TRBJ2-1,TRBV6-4,CASSDSATEGHEQFF
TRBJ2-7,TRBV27,CASSRRGVDYEQYF
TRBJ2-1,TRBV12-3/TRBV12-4,CASSLGTRGDEQFF
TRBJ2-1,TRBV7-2,CASSPGRQWNEQFF